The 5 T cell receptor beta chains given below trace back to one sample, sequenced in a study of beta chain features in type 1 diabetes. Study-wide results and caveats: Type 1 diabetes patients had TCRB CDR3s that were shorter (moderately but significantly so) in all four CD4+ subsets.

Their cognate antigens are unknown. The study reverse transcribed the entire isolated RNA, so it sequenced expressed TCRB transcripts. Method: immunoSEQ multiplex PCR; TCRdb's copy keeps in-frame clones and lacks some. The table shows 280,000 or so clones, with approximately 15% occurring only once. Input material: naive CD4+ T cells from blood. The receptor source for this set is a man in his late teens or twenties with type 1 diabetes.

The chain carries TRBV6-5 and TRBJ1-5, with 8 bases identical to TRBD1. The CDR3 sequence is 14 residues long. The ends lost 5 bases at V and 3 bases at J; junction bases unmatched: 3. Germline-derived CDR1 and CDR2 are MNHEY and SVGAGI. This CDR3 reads CASSEQGVNQPQHF. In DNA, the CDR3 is TGTGCCAGCAGTGAACAGGGGGTCAATCAGCCCCAGCATTTT.

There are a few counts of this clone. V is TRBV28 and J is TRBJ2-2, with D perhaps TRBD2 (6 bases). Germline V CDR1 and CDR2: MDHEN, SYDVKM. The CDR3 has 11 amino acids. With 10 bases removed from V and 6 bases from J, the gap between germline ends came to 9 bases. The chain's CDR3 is CATGGPGELFF. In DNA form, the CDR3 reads TGTGCCACCGGGGGTCCCGGGGAGCTGTTTTTT.

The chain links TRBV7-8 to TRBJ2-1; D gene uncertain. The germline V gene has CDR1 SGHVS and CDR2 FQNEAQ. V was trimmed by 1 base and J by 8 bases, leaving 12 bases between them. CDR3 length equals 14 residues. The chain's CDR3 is CASSLVPSQDEQFF. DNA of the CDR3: TGTGCCAGCAGCTTAGTCCCATCGCAGGATGAGCAGTTCTTC.

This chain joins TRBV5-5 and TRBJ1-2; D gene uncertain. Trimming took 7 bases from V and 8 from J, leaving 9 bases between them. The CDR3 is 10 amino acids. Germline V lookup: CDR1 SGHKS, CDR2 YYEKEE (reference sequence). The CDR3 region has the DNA TGTGCCAGCGGCCCCGGGGGCTACACCTTC. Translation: CASGPGGYTF.

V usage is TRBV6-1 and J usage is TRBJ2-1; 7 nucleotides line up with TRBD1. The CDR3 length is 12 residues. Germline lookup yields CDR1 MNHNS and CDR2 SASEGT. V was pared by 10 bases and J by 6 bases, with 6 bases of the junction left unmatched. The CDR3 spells CATGQVFNEQFF. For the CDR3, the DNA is TGTGCCACTGGACAGGTGTTCAATGAGCAGTTCTTC.